These 21 T cell receptor beta chains came from one sample sequenced in a study of tumor-infiltrating lymphocytes in primary liver carcinoma. Germline DNA was also extracted, while the blood RNA originated from unsorted whole blood. A primer matching the constant region was used to make TCR beta cDNA from approximately 520 ng of total RNA. Library construction for TCR beta comprised three nested multiplex PCR rounds performed with slightly modified ARM-PCR. Running 10 cycles apiece, the first two PCR rounds relied on TRBV1-TRBV30 forward primers together with a C-beta reverse primer. In TCRdb, the multiplex PCR reads were re-called with MiXCR into one record per CDR3 protein. The table has approximately 330,000 distinct CDR3 sequences, almost 65% seen once. Sequenced material: peripheral blood. These receptors originate from a middle-aged man with primary liver carcinoma and hepatitis B virus infection.

This clonotype occurred many times. The chain has TRBV6-2 or TRBV6-3 and TRBJ1-1; 8 bases line up with TRBD1. Germline-derived CDR1 and CDR2 are MNHEY and SVGEGT. Trimming at V came to 2 bases and at J to 0 bases, leaving 8 bases not matched to a gene. The CDR3 loop spans 17 amino acids. The chain's CDR3 is CASSYVTGGPMNTEAFF. The CDR3 DNA reads as TGTGCCAGCAGTTACGTCACAGGGGGGCCCATGAACACTGAAGCTTTCTTT.

In regard to this clonotype: One end of the junction fails to match germline, which may point to a read error. The V gene is TRBV14, the J gene TRBJ2-1; D might be TRBD1 (6 bases). Germline-derived CDR1 and CDR2 are SGHDN and FVKESK. CDR3 size: 13 residues. Written as DNA, the CDR3 is TGTGCCGGCAGCTTCCATACAGGGTGGGGGCAGTTCTTC. Translated, it gives CAGSFHTGWGQFF.

A remark on this clonotype: The DNA is omitted, as the CDR3 cannot be located on it reliably, and the CDR3 follows TCRdb's listing. The chain has TRBV11-2 and TRBJ2-3. Germline V gene sequence: CDR1 SGHAT, CDR2 FQNNGV. The CDR3 has 12 amino acids, counting both end residues. The CDR3 sequence: CVSRYDCNTQYF.

Turning to this clonotype: The germline gene is not matched at one end of the junction; a read error may be the cause. The chain has TRBV4-1 and TRBJ1-1, with D hard to call. Germline V lookup: CDR1 MGHRA, CDR2 YSYEKL. The CDR3 length is 15 residues. The CDR3, as DNA: TGCGCCAGCAGCCAAGAGTGGGGTATGAACAATGAAGCTTTCTTT. Translating gives CASSQEWGMNNEAFF.

The chain links TRBV28 to TRBJ2-4, with unresolved D. CDR1 and CDR2 (germline): MDHEN, SYDVKM. This CDR3 comprises 14 residues. V was shortened by 5 bases and J by 10 bases, with 18 bases between the two germline ends. CDR3 sequence: CASSAADYVLIQYF. The CDR3 DNA is TGTGCCAGCAGTGCCGCGGATTATGTTCTGATTCAGTACTTC.

The V call is TRBV6-5, the J call TRBJ1-1, with TRBD1 matching 7 bases. The CDR3 is 14 residues long. Germline V lookup: CDR1 MNHEY, CDR2 SVGAGI. The J segment lost 5 bases and the V segment lost 6 bases, leaving 9 bases of the junction unmatched. The CDR3 DNA is TGTGCCAGCAGAAGGAACACAGGGGAAACTGAAGCTTTCTTT. Translating it yields CASRRNTGETEAFF.

This clonotype was recorded at least ten times. The chain employs TRBV29-1 and TRBJ2-2; D call uncertain. Trimming pared 3 bases from V and 0 bases from J, leaving 11 bases between. The CDR3 totals 15 residues. Germline V CDR1 and CDR2: SQVTM, ANQGSEA. The CDR3 region is CSVDGSPSNTGELFF. In DNA, the CDR3 is TGCAGCGTTGATGGCTCTCCTTCGAACACCGGGGAGCTGTTTTTT.

This clonotype was found many times. The chain recombines TRBV10-3 with TRBJ1-5, with D maybe TRBD1 (5 bases). The germline gives CDR1 ENHRY, CDR2 SYGVKD. The CDR3 loop spans 16 amino acids. Trimming removed 0 bases at V and 3 bases at J, with 12 bases between. Here the CDR3 reads CAISESRGGSNQPQHF. The CDR3 nucleotides are TGTGCCATCAGTGAGTCGCGGGGGGGGTCCAATCAGCCCCAGCATTTT.

On this clonotype itself: Possible read error: a much larger clone is one base away. The chain is built from TRBV12-3 or TRBV12-4 and TRBJ2-7; unclear D gene. V was cut by 6 bases and J by 5 bases, with 20 bases left in between. The CDR3 totals 15 residues. This CDR3 reads CASRKGSGGFDEQYF. CDR3 bases: TGTGCCAGCAGAAAAGGGTCAGGCGGATTTGACGAGCAGTACTTC.

The rearrangement joins TRBV11-2 to TRBJ1-2, with D possibly TRBD1 on 5 matching bases. The CDR3 sequence is 17 residues long. The ends were cut back, 7 bases at V and 4 bases at J, with 25 bases in the middle. CDR1 is SGHAT and CDR2 is FQNNGV in the germline V gene. CDR3 amino acids: CASIPIQGQARGYGYTF. The CDR3 bases are TGTGCCAGCATCCCCATCCAAGGGCAAGCGAGGGGCTATGGCTACACCTTC.

Notes on this clonotype: Its ends do not fully match the called genes, so a read error is possible. The chain joins TRBV5-1 to TRBJ1-6; 9 bases are shared with TRBD1. The germline V gene has CDR1 SGHRS and CDR2 YFSETQ. This CDR3 has 13 residues. The CDR3 sequence: CANRTGANSPPHF. CDR3 DNA sequence: TGCGCCAACAGGACAGGGGCTAATTCACCCCCCCACTTT. The complete variable domain, with remaining parts taken from reference TRBV5-1 and TRBJ1-6, reads KAGVTQTPRYLIKTRGQQVTLSCSPISGHRSVSWYQQTPGQGLQFLFEYFSETQRNKGNFPGRFSGRQFSNSRSEMNVSTLELGDSALYLCANRTGANSPPHFGNGTRLTVT.

The genes are TRBV30 and TRBJ2-3; possibly TRBD1 for D (5 bases). Between the trimmed V and J ends, which lost 3 bases and 0 bases, there was a span of 10 bases. The CDR3 totals 14 residues. Looked up from germline, CDR1 is GTSNPN and CDR2 is SVGIG (reference sequence). CDR3 sequence (DNA): TGTGCCTGGAGGCAACAGGAGAGCACAGATACGCAGTATTTT. As protein: CAWRQQESTDTQYF.

J is TRBJ1-3 and V is TRBV12-3 or TRBV12-4; possible D gene TRBD1, 5 bases. This CDR3 is built from 15 residues. Trimming cost V 4 bases and J 4 bases, with 14 bases left between them. DNA of the CDR3: TGTGCCAGCAGTTCGGTACAGGCGACGGGAAACACCATATATTTT. This translates into CASSSVQATGNTIYF.

Of note for this clonotype: The junction and the germline gene differ at one end; a read error may be behind it. CDR3 sequence reads: CASISRDPESFNEQFF. The CDR3 DNA follows: TGTGCCAGCATTAGTCGGGATCCCGAATCCTTCAATGAGCAATTCTTC. V is TRBV11-2 and J is TRBJ2-1; D may be TRBD2 (5 bases). This CDR3 region has 16 residues. Germline CDR1 SGHAT, CDR2 FQNNGV.

V and J are TRBV12-3 or TRBV12-4 and TRBJ1-2; a weak D match, TRBD1 (5 bases). The V end lost 2 bases, the J end lost 5 bases, and 9 bases lay between the germline ends. The CDR3 sequence is 13 residues long. The CDR3 DNA follows: TGTGCCAGCAGTTTATGGGACGGTTATGGCTACACCTTC. As protein: CASSLWDGYGYTF.

The V gene is TRBV28, the J gene TRBJ1-5, with D possibly matching TRBD1 (5 bases). The CDR3 runs to 14 residues. V dropped 2 bases and J dropped 7 bases, with 12 bases sitting between them. In germline, CDR1 is MDHEN, CDR2 SYDVKM. The CDR3 reads CASSLSGAQQPQHF. The CDR3 DNA follows: TGTGCCAGCAGTTTAAGTGGGGCACAACAGCCCCAGCATTTT.

J is TRBJ2-7 and V is TRBV5-1, with TRBD2 as a possible D gene (5 bases). V was pared by 7 bases and J by 0 bases, with 14 bases between. Germline CDR1 is SGHRS and CDR2 is YFSETQ. The CDR3 contains 14 residues. The CDR3 region has the DNA TGCGCCAGCTGCCCAGCGGCTAGCTCCTACGAGCAGTACTTC. Translation: CASCPAASSYEQYF.

Concerning this clonotype: The junction does not match germline at one end; this may be a read error. The V call is TRBV12-3 or TRBV12-4, the J call TRBJ2-3; TRBD2 matches 13 bases. The CDR3 sequence is 18 residues long. This CDR3 is CASTLGTSGIRGADTLYF. The CDR3 DNA reads as TGTGCCAGCACCCTCGGGACTAGCGGGATCCGTGGCGCAGATACGCTGTATTTT.

The chain combines TRBV28 with TRBJ2-3; either TRBD1 or TRBD2 may fit D (5 bases each). CDR1 MDHEN and CDR2 SYDVKM come from the germline V gene. The CDR3 is made up of 13 amino acids. V shed 6 bases and J shed 9 bases, with 16 bases lying between them. The CDR3 sequence is CASSGDGLRTQYF. CDR3 DNA sequence: TGTGCCAGCAGCGGGGACGGGTTGAGAACGCAGTATTTT.

As for this clonotype: No conserved phenylalanine or tryptophan ends this CDR3, so it is likely a read error. The chain couples TRBV6-5 to TRBJ1-5, with 9 positions matching TRBD1. Germline CDR1 is MNHEY and CDR2 is SVGAGI. The CDR3 length is 14 residues. V shed 6 bases and J 6 bases; nucleotides not matched to a gene: 6. The CDR3 DNA sequence: TGTGCCAGCAGACTCACGACAGGGGGTCAGCCCCAGCATCTT. Amino acids: CASRLTTGGQPQHL.

This clonotype was detected a few times. The chain has TRBV7-9 and TRBJ2-3, with a weak D call TRBD2 (6 bases). The ends were cut back, 2 bases at V and 0 bases at J, with 12 bases in the middle. The CDR3 is made up of 16 amino acids. CDR1 is SEHNR and CDR2 is FQNEAQ in the germline V gene (reference sequence). CDR3 DNA: TGTGCCAGCAGCTTATTTGGGGGAGGAAGCACAGATACGCAGTATTTT. The encoded protein is CASSLFGGGSTDTQYF. The full variable domain, in which reference TRBV7-9 and TRBJ2-3 provide the parts outside the CDR3, is DTGVSQNPRHKITKRGQNVTFRCDPISEHNRLYWYRQTLGQGPEFLTYFQNEAQLEKSRLLSDRFSAERPKGSFSTLEIQRTEQGDSAMYLCASSLFGGGSTDTQYFGPGTRLTVL.